This TCR beta chain emerged from a study of OX40 agonist ivuxolimab in advanced cancers. Profiled with immunoSEQ multiplex PCR; TCRdb holds only in-frame clones, not every one. The data contain approximately 51,000 clones, 65% to 85% of them singletons. Germline-derived CDR1 and CDR2 are MNHNS and SASEGT. This CDR3 is built from 14 residues. Between the trimmed V and J ends, which lost 8 bases and 5 bases, there was a span of 19 bases. This clone appeared a single time. The clonotype comes from an adult with an advanced solid tumor such as melanoma, head and neck, liver or kidney cancer. The specimen comprised CD4+ or CD8+ T cells sorted from blood, sampled in a trial of the OX40 agonist ivuxolimab. The chain uses TRBV6-1 and TRBJ2-7; perhaps D is TRBD1 or TRBD2 (5 bases each). CDR3 region: CASQQWGSNHEQYF. The DNA of the CDR3 is TGTGCCAGCCAACAGTGGGGGAGTAACCACGAGCAGTACTTC.